This TCR beta chain was documented in a study of T cell repertoires in cytomegalovirus infection (dated 2019 in TCRdb). Regarding the study in general: Recently identified HLA-C-restricted CMV epitopes, whose presentation resists viral immunomodulation, were targeted by peptide stimulations together with well-studied HLA-B-restricted epitopes. The HLA type of each donor mattered for the analysis, because public TCR beta signatures pointed to carriage of CMV infection along with the matching HLA type.

This sample's treatment or condition label indicates: in vitro stimulation with specific CMV peptide epitopes to enrich CMV-specific T cells. Data came from an Illumina HiSeq 1500. TCRdb reprocessed the public reads (quality trimming at Q25 with fastp, clone calling with MiXCR) and kept in-frame beta chains. Merged by CDR3 protein, the rows form single entries marked with the most common genes and DNA. This sample lists roughly 990,000 distinct CDR3 sequences; around a third were detected once. The leading ten clones occupy over 11% of the sample. At the junction V is shortened by 3 bases and J by 0 bases; bases outside the gene matches: 6. The germline V gene (reference sequence) supplies CDR1 MNHEY and CDR2 SMNVEV. Taken from cysteine to phenylalanine, the CDR3 has 16 residues. The retained sequence is limited to the CDR3, 48 bases, with the frame set at the first base. On this clonotype: Its antigen remains undetermined. Base qualities are not at hand, and no much larger clone is one base apart.

Results and caveats for the whole study, not just this receptor: Cumulative frequency of public TCR beta family members discriminated carriers of CMV infection plus the relevant HLA type in this cohort and an independent roughly 330-donor cohort. The ex vivo response was dominated by HLA-C-restricted CMV-specific TCR beta clonotypes, and the single most frequent clonotype in two of eight donors was supplied by these HLA-C-restricted clonotypes.

Sequenced here: cultured CD8+ T cells from PBMCs, sampled from culture after CMV antigen stimulation. The TCR originated in a human donor in good health (CMV status not recorded). Some clones in this sample may be carry-over from other donors' samples. In this chain, TRBV27 is recombined with TRBJ2-3, with 7 central nucleotides matching TRBD2. The DNA is TGTGCCAGCAGTTTCTCGGGGCGGGGGAGCACAGATACGCAGTATTTT. Translated, it reads CASSFSGRGSTDTQYF.